Listed here are 3 T cell receptor beta chains from one sample, sequenced in a study of blood T cell repertoires in COVID-19. Data came from immunoSEQ multiplex PCR; TCRdb stores just in-frame clones and leaves some out. Seen here are over 450,000 clones, approximately 91% observed once, and the top ten hold 7.8%. Sequencing was done on a sample of peripheral blood. The receptors derive from a woman aged 50 to 65 with COVID-19, enrolled during active disease.

The V gene is TRBV19, the J gene TRBJ2-7; possibly TRBD1 for D (6 bases). The V and J ends lost 10 bases and 4 bases respectively, with 17 bases between them. Germline V gives CDR1 LNHDA, CDR2 SQIVND (reference sequence). The CDR3 totals 13 residues. CDR3 amino acids: CATHEAGAYEQYF. The CDR3 DNA reads TGTGCCACTCACGAGGCAGGGGCGTACGAGCAGTACTTC.

V gene TRBV29-1 combines with J gene TRBJ2-1; D not resolved. This CDR3 has 13 residues. The ends were cut back, 8 bases at V and 7 bases at J, with 18 bases in the middle. In germline, CDR1 is SQVTM, CDR2 ANQGSEA. The CDR3 region has the DNA TGCAGCCTAATTGCCACCGAACGGAATGAGCAGTTCTTC. As protein: CSLIATERNEQFF.

V gene TRBV19 combines with J gene TRBJ2-1, with 11 bases lining up with TRBD2. CDR3 length equals 13 residues. Germline lookup yields CDR1 LNHDA and CDR2 SQIVND (reference sequence). Trimming cost V 8 bases and J 9 bases; bases outside gene matches: 6. The CDR3 coding sequence is TGTGCCAGTCATAGCGGGGGGGCCGGTGAGCAGTTCTTC. Amino acids: CASHSGGAGEQFF.